The 14 T cell receptor beta chains below all came from one sample that was sequenced in a study of Ad26.COV2.S vaccination and SARS-CoV-2 variants. Stated treatment: roughly 20 received Ad26.COV2.S at low or high dose, single or two shots; 5 received placebo; per-sample allocation not given. Samples came from day 63 after the first vaccine or placebo injection. Clones were read by immunoSEQ multiplex PCR, and TCRdb kept only the in-frame ones, dropping some. Among hundreds of thousands of clones listed, 75% to 90% were seen once. The starting material was peripheral blood, obtained in a trial of Ad26.COV2.S vaccine versus placebo. These receptors all stem from a person aged 18-65 years who received the Ad26.COV2.S COVID-19 vaccine or a placebo.

CDR3 nucleotide sequence: TGTGCCAGCAGAGTACCAGGGTCCTACGAGCAGTACTTC. Translation gives CASRVPGSYEQYF. The chain is built from TRBV6-5 and TRBJ2-7; TRBD1 is a possible D gene (5 bases). Trimming left V 6 bases short and J 1 base short, with 10 bases between. Germline CDR1 MNHEY, CDR2 SVGAGI. This CDR3 has 13 residues.

The chain is built from TRBV30 and TRBJ2-5; 8 positions agree with TRBD1. The CDR3 sequence is 15 residues long. Looked up from germline, CDR1 is GTSNPN and CDR2 is SVGIG (reference sequence). The CDR3 nucleotides read TGTGCGTTGATCGCCGGGACAGGACTCTGGGAGACCCAGTACTTC. Translated, it gives CALIAGTGLWETQYF.

The V gene is TRBV4-3, the J gene TRBJ1-6; 8 positions agree with TRBD1. CDR3 length: 15 residues. Germline CDR1 is LGHNA and CDR2 is YSLEER. V dropped 0 bases and J dropped 5; count of bases not matched to a gene: 0. CDR3 in amino acids: CASSQETGDNSPLHF. CDR3 DNA sequence: TGCGCCAGCAGCCAAGAGACAGGGGATAATTCACCCCTCCACTTT.

As DNA, the CDR3 is TGTGCCAGCAACTCACCGGGACTGGTTAATGAAAAACTGTTTTTT. This translates into CASNSPGLVNEKLFF. This chain uses TRBV28 with TRBJ1-4; D is perhaps TRBD1 (5 bases). V shed 7 bases and J shed 4 bases, with 16 bases lying between them. CDR3 length: 15 residues. Germline V CDR1 and CDR2: MDHEN, SYDVKM. The whole variable domain, remainder taken from reference TRBV28 and TRBJ1-4, is DVKVTQSSRYLVKRTGEKVFLECVQDMDHENMFWYRQDPGLGLRLIYFSYDVKMKEKGDIPEGYSVSREKKERFSLILESASTNQTSMYLCASNSPGLVNEKLFFGSGTQLSVL.

The rearrangement uses TRBV7-2 and TRBJ1-1; 9 nucleotides match TRBD1. The CDR3 is made up of 16 amino acids. Germline trimming cut 3 bases from V and 5 bases from J; bases unmatched to any gene: 10. In germline, CDR1 is SGHTA, CDR2 FQGNSA. CDR3 in amino acids: CASSLVPGQGGTEAFF. The CDR3 DNA follows: TGTGCCAGCAGCTTGGTCCCGGGACAGGGTGGGACTGAAGCTTTCTTT. The full variable domain, with the rest looked up from reference TRBV7-2 and TRBJ1-1, is GAGVSQSPSNKVTEKGKDVELRCDPISGHTALYWYRQSLGQGLEFLIYFQGNSAPDKSGLPSDRFSAERTGGSVSTLTIQRTQQEDSAVYLCASSLVPGQGGTEAFFGQGTRLTVV.

V usage is TRBV19 and J usage is TRBJ2-7; D unclear. Deletions cut 5 bases from V and 0 bases from J, with 11 bases between. Germline values: CDR1 LNHDA, CDR2 SQIVND (reference sequence). This CDR3 has 14 amino acids. The CDR3 here is CASSQGWDSYEQYF. CDR3 DNA: TGTGCCAGTAGTCAAGGTTGGGACTCCTACGAGCAGTACTTC.

This clone was seen just once. This chain links TRBV15 with TRBJ2-1; 9 bases fit TRBD1. Germline CDR1 LNHNV, CDR2 YYDKDF (reference sequence). V shed 5 bases, J shed 2 bases, and the junction held 22 bases outside the gene matches. The CDR3 is 21 amino acids. The CDR3 DNA sequence: TGTGCCACCAGCGGCGAGAGCGGACAGGGGACGGAGCGTTCCCCCTACAATGAGCAGTTCTTC. As protein: CATSGESGQGTERSPYNEQFF.

The V gene is TRBV6-5, the J gene TRBJ1-6, with 7 bases matching TRBD1. V gave up 6 bases and J gave up 5 bases; unmatched junction bases: 4. Germline V CDR1 and CDR2: MNHEY, SVGAGI. The CDR3 extends over 14 amino acids. The CDR3 region is CASRKDRNNSPLHF. CDR3 DNA sequence: TGTGCCAGCAGAAAGGACAGGAATAATTCACCCCTCCACTTT.

The gene calls are TRBV18 and TRBJ2-3; 9 bases map to TRBD1. The CDR3 extends over 15 amino acids. After removal of 2 bases from V and 10 bases from J, the junction contained 10 bases not matched to a gene. Germline V lookup: CDR1 KGHSH, CDR2 LQKENI. CDR3 residues: CASSPIPDRGGSQYF. The CDR3 bases are TGTGCCAGCTCACCAATCCCGGACAGGGGTGGATCGCAGTATTTT.

V and J are TRBV5-6 and TRBJ2-7, with 9 bases matching TRBD1. CDR1 and CDR2 (germline): SGHDT, YYEEEE. Trimming cost V 3 bases and J 2 bases; bases outside gene matches: 3. The length of the CDR3 is 14 residues. CDR3 in amino acids: CASSSGQGAYEQYF. CDR3 coding DNA: TGTGCCAGCAGCTCGGGACAGGGCGCCTACGAGCAGTACTTC. The entire variable domain, with the rest obtained from reference TRBV5-6 and TRBJ2-7, is as follows: DAGVTQSPTHLIKTRGQQVTLRCSPKSGHDTVSWYQQALGQGPQFIFQYYEEEERQRGNFPDRFSGHQFPNYSSELNVNALLLGDSALYLCASSSGQGAYEQYFGPGTRLTVT.

The CDR3 coding sequence is TGTGCCAGCAGCTTGCTTGTTTCCATCGGGAACACCGGGGAGCTGTTTTTT. It codes for CASSLLVSIGNTGELFF. The chain combines TRBV9 with TRBJ2-2; D uncertain. V lost 4 bases and J lost 1, with 17 bases in between. The CDR3 loop spans 17 amino acids. Germline CDR1 SGDLS, CDR2 YYNGEE. The variable domain in full, completed from reference TRBV9 and TRBJ2-2, reads DSGVTQTPKHLITATGQRVTLRCSPRSGDLSVYWYQQSLDQGLQFLIQYYNGEERAKGNILERFSAQQFPDLHSELNLSSLELGDSALYFCASSLLVSIGNTGELFFGEGSRLTVL.

The gene calls are TRBV4-1 and TRBJ2-5, with 9 bases lining up with TRBD2. The CDR3 runs to 18 residues. V shed 1 base and J 2 bases; nucleotides not matched to a gene: 11. Germline assignment: CDR1 MGHRA and CDR2 YSYEKL. CDR3 region: CASSQALAGAPRQETQYF. The CDR3 DNA reads TGCGCCAGCAGCCAAGCTTTAGCGGGAGCTCCCCGTCAAGAGACCCAGTACTTC.

The rearrangement links TRBV5-6 to TRBJ2-1, with D possibly being TRBD2 (5 bases). The CDR3 consists of 14 residues. Germline V gene lookup returns CDR1 SGHDT and CDR2 YYEEEE. V gave up 0 bases and J gave up 7 bases, with 11 bases separating them. The CDR3 protein is CASSLVASRNEQFF. CDR3 nucleotides: TGTGCCAGCAGCTTGGTGGCTAGCCGTAATGAGCAGTTCTTC. Based on the CDR3 plus reference TRBV5-6 and TRBJ2-1, the full variable domain is DAGVTQSPTHLIKTRGQQVTLRCSPKSGHDTVSWYQQALGQGPQFIFQYYEEEERQRGNFPDRFSGHQFPNYSSELNVNALLLGDSALYLCASSLVASRNEQFFGPGTRLTVL.

The chain links TRBV2 to TRBJ2-3; TRBD2 aligns across 11 bases. The CDR3 runs to 17 residues. CDR1 and CDR2 (germline): SNHLY, FYNNEI. J lost 5 bases, V lost 7 bases, and 14 bases had no gene match. CDR3 coding DNA: TGTGCCAGCAATAAATGGGTAGCGGGGGGGCCTAAAGATACGCAGTATTTT. Its protein is CASNKWVAGGPKDTQYF.